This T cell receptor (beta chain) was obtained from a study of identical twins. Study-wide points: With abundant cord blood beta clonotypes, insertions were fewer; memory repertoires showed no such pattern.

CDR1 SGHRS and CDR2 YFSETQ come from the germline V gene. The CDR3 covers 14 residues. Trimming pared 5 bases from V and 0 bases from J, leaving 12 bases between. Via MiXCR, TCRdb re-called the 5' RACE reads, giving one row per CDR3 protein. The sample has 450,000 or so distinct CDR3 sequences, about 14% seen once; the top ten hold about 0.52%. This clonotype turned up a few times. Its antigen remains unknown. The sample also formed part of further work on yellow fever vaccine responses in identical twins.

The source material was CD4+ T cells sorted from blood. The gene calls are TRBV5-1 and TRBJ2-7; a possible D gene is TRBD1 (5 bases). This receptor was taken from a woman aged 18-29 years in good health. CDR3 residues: CASSPGFLSYEQYF. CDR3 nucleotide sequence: TGCGCCAGCAGTCCAGGGTTCCTCTCCTACGAGCAGTACTTC.